This T cell receptor (beta chain) was recorded in a study of blood T cells in healthy people across ages. Alongside a J-beta primer mix, a sample-barcoded 5' primer served in a second PCR lasting about 7 to 11 cycles. TCRdb independently ran MiXCR on the 5' RACE reads; one entry per CDR3 protein. This table holds around 900,000 distinct CDR3 sequences, roughly 51% found once. From germline, CDR1 is KGHSH and CDR2 LQKENI. The CDR3 sequence is 14 residues long. V lost 8 bases to trimming and J lost 7 bases, with 15 bases between them. The material sequenced was blood. This chain uses TRBV18 with TRBJ1-6, with a tentative D call TRBD1 (5 bases). The receptor comes from a woman in her sixties in good health. The CDR3 reads CASRPGQRNSPLHF. In nucleotides, the CDR3 is TGTGCCAGCCGTCCGGGGCAGAGAAATTCACCCCTCCACTTT.